Reported below is one T cell receptor beta chain. No antigen is known for it. TCRdb re-called the RT-PCR reads with MiXCR, one entry per CDR3 protein. The table lists about 520,000 distinct CDR3 sequences, 25% of them singletons. The record originates from a study of response to subunit inactivated influenza vaccine. Study results and caveats: Each seasonal flu vaccination may recruit only limited new T cells, authors suggested.

The specimen comprised CD4+ T cells sorted from PBMCs, sampled about 5 days after vaccination. This TCR was sampled from a man aged 45-60 years who received an inactivated influenza vaccine.

CDR3 DNA sequence: TGTGCCAGCGGCCTAGGGGCGAGAGTCTCTGAAGCTTTCTTT. Amino acids: CASGLGARVSEAFF. This chain connects TRBV7-2 to TRBJ1-1; D is possibly TRBD1 (5 bases). Germline CDR1 is SGHTA and CDR2 is FQGNSA. The CDR3 runs 14 residues. The germline V and J ends were trimmed by 8 bases and 6 bases, with 19 bases remaining between them.